The TCR beta chain under discussion was sequenced for a study of cytomegalovirus exposure and HLA in healthy donors. The PCR ran on 60 Vbeta and 13 Jbeta primers. TCRdb's table, derived via immunoSEQ multiplex PCR, lists solely in-frame clones and lacks some. The data contain roughly 100,000 clones, 70% to 80% of them singletons. CDR3 size: 14 residues. Germline V lookup: CDR1 MNHEY, CDR2 SVGAGI. V gave up 6 bases and J gave up 0 bases, with 9 bases separating them. In the case of this clone: Its target is unknown.

Study observations and caveats: Later analysis identified 16,000 or so TCR beta sequences associated with HLA alleles, using a false discovery rate threshold of 0.05. Per published accounts, TCR beta sequences correctly predicted the HLA-A and HLA-B alleles of most subjects.

V usage is TRBV6-5 and J usage is TRBJ1-3; D is unclear. Sequencing was performed on PBMCs. This TCR was sampled from a man younger than 45 in good health and CMV-seronegative. CDR3 in DNA: TGTGCCAGCAGCGATCAGGACTCTGGAAACACCATATATTTT. This encodes CASSDQDSGNTIYF.